This T cell receptor beta chain was sequenced for a study of T cell changes during pregnancy in multiple sclerosis. Method: immunoSEQ multiplex PCR; TCRdb's copy keeps in-frame clones and lacks some. Counted here are 65,000 to 90,000 clones, roughly nine tenths occurring once; the ten biggest clones make up 2.5%. The germline gives CDR1 SGHRS, CDR2 YFSETQ. The ends were cut back, 4 bases at V and 4 bases at J, with 20 bases in the middle. The CDR3 is 16 amino acids. The V gene is TRBV5-1, the J gene TRBJ1-2; D is possibly TRBD1 (6 bases). The clonotype originates from a female donor with multiple sclerosis, enrolled in a pregnancy study. The sample here was peripheral blood, taken in the first trimester of pregnancy. CDR3 nucleotide sequence: TGCGCCAGCAGCACAAGCGGACAGCCTCCCATCTATGGCTACACCTTC. Translating it yields CASSTSGQPPIYGYTF.